This TCR beta chain was found in a study of T-cell reconstitution after alpha-beta-depleted transplantation in children. Study-wide findings and caveats: Elevated TCRbeta diversity at day 60 was traced, in some patients, to surviving recipient T cells and thymic progenitors. There were reportedly several hundred expanded graft clones from which alpha-beta T cells came about two months after transplant. At one year after transplant, newly produced T cells mostly accounted for T-cell counts and diversity.

As concerns this clonotype: The antigen remains undetermined.

The CDR3 contains 15 residues. Trimming left V 3 bases short and J 0 bases short, with 9 bases between. The germline V gene has CDR1 MGHRA and CDR2 YSYEKL. Preparation of the TCRbeta library used unique molecular identifiers. TCRdb ran MiXCR on the PCR reads and lists one entry per CDR3 protein. The profile shows about 300,000 distinct CDR3 sequences, roughly 9.1% of them singletons. The receptor was isolated from a boy under two years old with acute myeloid leukemia, due to receive a stem cell transplant. The sequences come from PBMCs, collected before TCRalphabeta/CD19-depleted stem cell transplant. V usage is TRBV4-1 and J usage is TRBJ2-1; D not certain. The CDR3 region is CASSHPLSSYNEQFF. The CDR3 bases are TGCGCCAGCAGCCACCCCTTGAGCTCCTACAATGAGCAGTTCTTC.